These 3 T cell receptor beta chains share one sample of origin, sequenced in a study of patients and donors after allogeneic stem cell transplantation. MiXCR was run by TCRdb on the RT-PCR reads, yielding one entry per CDR3 protein. This repertoire shows 90,000 to 120,000 distinct CDR3 sequences, approximately 40% found once; its top ten account for around 25%. Material for sequencing was blood, either unsorted or a sorted T cell fraction (not recorded which). Receptors originate from a human donor who was either an allogeneic HSCT recipient or a stem cell or donor lymphocyte infusion donor (not recorded which). It is not recorded whose cells these are; they may come from a transplant donor.

CDR3 amino acids: CASSLTGAMNTEAFF. The CDR3 DNA is TGTGCCAGCAGCTTGACAGGGGCTATGAACACTGAAGCTTTCTTT. The V gene is TRBV7-9, the J gene TRBJ1-1, with TRBD1 matching 8 bases. V lost 3 bases and J lost 0; bases outside the gene matches: 3. The CDR3 loop spans 15 amino acids. CDR1 and CDR2 from the germline V gene are SEHNR and FQNEAQ (reference sequence). The variable domain in full, with the rest retrieved from reference TRBV7-9 and TRBJ1-1, is DTGVSQNPRHKITKRGQNVTFRCDPISEHNRLYWYRQTLGQGPEFLTYFQNEAQLEKSRLLSDRFSAERPKGSFSTLEIQRTEQGDSAMYLCASSLTGAMNTEAFFGQGTRLTVV.

The chain recombines TRBV9 with TRBJ2-2; D is perhaps TRBD1 or TRBD2 (6 bases each). V was pared by 6 bases and J by 4 bases, with 19 bases between. The V gene's germline CDR1 is SGDLS and CDR2 YYNGEE. CDR3 size: 16 residues. In nucleotides, the CDR3 is TGTGCCAGCACCACGGGGGCAGGGAGTTTCACCGGGGAGCTGTTTTTT. Translation: CASTTGAGSFTGELFF.

This clonotype was detected a few times. The V and J genes are TRBV6-5 and TRBJ1-1; D is uncertain. Germline lookup yields CDR1 MNHEY and CDR2 SVGAGI. Trimming shortened V by 5 bases and J by 2 bases, and 12 bases separated the two germline ends. This CDR3 spans 14 amino acids. Here the CDR3 DNA reads TGTGCCAGCAGTAGATCGACGGCTAACACTGAAGCTTTCTTT. Translated, it gives CASSRSTANTEAFF.